This TCR beta chain was found in a study of a mutant IDH1 vaccine in newly diagnosed glioma. The overall study: Vaccination followed radiotherapy alone by 4-6 weeks, or accompanied temozolomide cycles.

Findings of the study overall: Among all patients, vaccine-induced immune responses occurred in roughly 95%.

Time point given: week 47, end of study. Doses consisted of 300 ug of mutant IDH1 20-mer peptide each, paired with topical imiquimod. Patients came in for eight vaccinations, in weeks 1, 3, 5, 7, 11, 15, 19 and 23. This clone came up once. Antigen unknown. In germline, CDR1 is SNHLY, CDR2 FYNNEI. The CDR3 has 17 residues. Trimming cost V 8 bases and J 1 base; bases outside gene matches: 10. Sequencing used immunoSEQ multiplex PCR; TCRdb keeps in-frame clones, though not all of them. The data hold some 34,000 clones, with more than 80% observed a single time. Source: PBMCs, taken from a glioma patient whose treatment included an IDH1 peptide vaccine. This sequence was found in a woman between 35 and 50 years old with glioma. This chain uses TRBV2 with TRBJ2-2; 10 bases match TRBD1. This CDR3 is CASYGTGVLWNTGELFF. For the CDR3, the DNA is TGTGCCAGCTACGGGACAGGGGTACTCTGGAACACCGGGGAGCTGTTTTTT. The full variable domain, rest sourced from reference TRBV2 and TRBJ2-2, is EPEVTQTPSHQVTQMGQEVILRCVPISNHLYFYWYRQILGQKVEFLVSFYNNEISEKSEIFDDQFSVERPDGSNFTLKIRSTKLEDSAMYFCASYGTGVLWNTGELFFGEGSRLTVL.